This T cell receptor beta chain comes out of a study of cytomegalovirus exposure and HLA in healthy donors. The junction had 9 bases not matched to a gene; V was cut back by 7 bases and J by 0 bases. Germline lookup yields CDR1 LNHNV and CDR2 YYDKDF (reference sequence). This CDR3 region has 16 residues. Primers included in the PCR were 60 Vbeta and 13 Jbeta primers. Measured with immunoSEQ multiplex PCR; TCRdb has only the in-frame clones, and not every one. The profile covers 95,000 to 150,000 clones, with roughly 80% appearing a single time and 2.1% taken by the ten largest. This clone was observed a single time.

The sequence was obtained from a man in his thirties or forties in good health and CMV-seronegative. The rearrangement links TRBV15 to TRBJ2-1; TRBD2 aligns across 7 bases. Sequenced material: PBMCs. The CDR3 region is CATKHLGGSSYNEQFF. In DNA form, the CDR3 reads TGTGCCACCAAGCACCTCGGGGGGTCCTCCTACAATGAGCAGTTCTTC.